The present T cell receptor beta chain was sequenced within a study of blood T cell repertoires in COVID-19 (dated by TCRdb to the early 2020s). Background for the entire study: Samples from collaborators originated in the United States, Italy and Spain and spanned both the acute and convalescent phases of COVID-19. The samples were drawn from the first 160 participants of the ongoing ImmuneRACE study and from 1,200 or so subjects provided by 6 global collaborators. A de-identified subject ID, COVID-19 status, age in years and sex were almost always included in the sample metadata. The dataset comprised deeply sampled blood TCRbeta repertoires from subjects exposed to, actively infected with, or recovered from COVID-19. The prospective study material was composed of cDNA or gDNA derived from T cells, B-cell-depleted T cells, or PBMCs. Where available, HLA class I and class II types were taken from metadata supplied by the sample provider and were not determined by assay-based typing. The repertoires were released in a freely available public database meant as a resource for research on the immune response to SARS-CoV-2. Findings and caveats that apply to the study as a whole: The amount of clinical and demographic metadata varied by source and participant and was provided uncurated.

The immunoSEQ Assay, a bias-controlled multiplex PCR, was used to amplify TCRbeta CDR3 regions from genomic DNA. In the source study's methods: Within the assay, amplification of reference gene primers was used to estimate how many nucleated cells each sample contained. To quantify the absolute abundance of each unique TCRbeta CDR3 rearrangement, sequence reads were collapsed and filtered. For each sample, productive Simpson clonality was calculated by taking the square root of Simpson's diversity index across productive rearrangements. TCRdb retrieved this table from immuneACCESS and kept in-frame rearrangements only. Not all clones are present; in checked studies, unresolved V genes account for under half, and no reason is known for the remainder. D and trimming were read from the DNA, whereas the V and J calls and clone size are those reported in that table. The sample profile shows some 130,000 clones; around 84% of them were found once. About a sixth of the sample is held by the ten biggest clonotypes.

V is reduced by 7 bases and J by 2 bases, leaving a spacing of 18 bases between them. From the germline V gene, CDR1 is SGHVS and CDR2 is FQNEAQ. Taken from cysteine to phenylalanine, the CDR3 has 16 residues. Of the read, only the CDR3 DNA is kept; its 48 bases are in frame from base 1. Collaborating institutions collected whole blood in K2EDTA tubes following their own protocols. For TCRbeta analysis, collaborators shipped samples as frozen whole blood, isolated PBMCs, or DNA extracted from either of those sample types. A note on this clone: Its recognized antigen is unknown. No base quality information exists; no much larger clone differs at one position.

Here the chain combines TRBV7-8 and TRBJ2-1; a tentative D match to TRBD2 spans 7 bases. The origin of this receptor is an elderly woman with acute or convalescent COVID-19. The source material was peripheral blood. The DNA reads TGTGCCAGCACCCGACGCTCGGGGGGCCCCTACAATGAGCAGTTCTTC. The encoded protein is CASTRRSGGPYNEQFF. Beyond the CDR3, the reference TRBV7-8 and TRBJ2-1 genes provide the residues; the full variable domain reads: GAGVSQSPRYKVAKRGQDVALRCDPISGHVSLFWYQQALGQGPEFLTYFQNEAQLDKSGLPSDRFFAERPEGSVSTLKIQRTQQEDSAVYLCASTRRSGGPYNEQFFGPGTRLTVL.